This T cell receptor beta chain was recorded in a study of T cell repertoires in cytomegalovirus infection. Study details: Signatures in public TCR beta sequences pointed to both CMV infection and matching HLA type. Study results and caveats: HLA-C-restricted CMV clonotypes gave the most frequent clonotype in two of eight donors.

After removal of 1 base from V and 4 bases from J, the junction contained 6 bases not matched to a gene. Germline lookup yields CDR1 SGHTA and CDR2 FQGNSA. This CDR3 spans 17 amino acids. TCRdb passed the reads through MiXCR, listing each CDR3 protein once. The sample holds around 89,000 distinct CDR3 sequences, 25% to 30% seen once. Ten or more counts support this clonotype. The antigen is not known. The source was CD8+ T cells from cultured PBMCs, collected from culture after CMV antigen stimulation. The receptor comes from a human donor in good health (CMV status not recorded). Some clones in this sample may be carry-over from other donors' samples. This chain uses TRBV7-2 with TRBJ2-1; 11 bases match TRBD2. The CDR3 DNA reads TGTGCCAGCAGCTTAGTAGCGACTAGCGGGGCATACAATGAGCAGTTCTTC. This codes for CASSLVATSGAYNEQFF.